A selection of T cell receptor beta chains follows, all from one sample in a study of T cell repertoires and leukemia-associated antigens. Their target antigens are unknown. TCRdb fed the 5' RACE reads into MiXCR, producing one record per CDR3 protein. The sample has 11,000 to 15,000 distinct CDR3 sequences, 35% to 45% seen once. The sample was CD3+ T cells sorted from blood and cultured. All receptors come from a female donor in good health. Each CDR3 is given with its conserved first and last residue. The D gene is left open where the match is weak. A clone size is listed for some rows: how often the clone was seen (once, few, many), or a class if it is expanded.

TRBJ1-4,TRBV5-1,TRBD1,few,CASSHRQGNEKLFF,TGCGCCAGCAGCCATCGACAGGGAAATGAAAAACTGTTTTTT
TRBJ1-6,TRBV2,NA,NA,CASSQDMGSPLHF,TGTGCCAGCAGTCAGGACATGGGATCACCCCTCCACTTT
TRBJ2-1,TRBV29-1,TRBD2,NA,CSFGTSNEQLF,TGCAGCTTCGGGACTAGCAATGAGCAGCTCTTC
TRBJ2-1,TRBV5-1,TRBD2,medium-sized,CASSSGLAANEQFF,TGCGCCAGCAGCTCTGGACTAGCGGCTAATGAGCAGTTCTTC
TRBJ2-1,TRBV11-2,NA,many,CASSQQLNNEQFF,TGTGCCAGCAGCCAGCAACTCAACAATGAGCAGTTCTTC
TRBJ1-5,TRBV15,NA,NA,CATSRDRAGQPQHF,TGTGCCACCAGCAGAGACAGGGCGGGTCAGCCCCAGCATTTT
TRBJ2-2,TRBV4-3,TRBD2,once,CASSQRGLAAHTGELFF,TGCGCCAGCAGCCAAAGGGGACTAGCGGCTCACACCGGGGAGCTGTTCTTT
TRBJ2-7,TRBV18,NA,few,CASSPVPGYEQYF,TGTGCCAGCTCACCCGTCCCCGGCTACGAGCAGTACTTC
TRBJ2-4,TRBV20-1,NA,many,CSAHEVGERYIQYF,TGCAGTGCCCATGAGGTGGGGGAGCGGTACATTCAGTACTTC
TRBJ1-5,TRBV3-1,NA,medium-sized,CASSQGSGSDWPQHF,TGTGCCAGCAGCCAAGGGTCAGGATCGGACTGGCCCCAGCATTTT
TRBJ1-1,TRBV29-1,NA,medium-sized,CSVGRSDMNTEAFF,TGCAGCGTTGGTAGGTCGGATATGAACACTGAAGCTTTCTTT
TRBJ2-5,TRBV4-1,TRBD1,NA,CASSHSTGSGETQYF,TGCGCCAGCAGCCACTCGACAGGGTCGGGAGAGACCCAGTACTTC
TRBJ2-7,TRBV28,NA,few,CASSWGALSYKQYF,TGTGCCAGCAGTTGGGGGGCACTCTCTTACAAGCAGTACTTC
TRBJ2-2,TRBV12-3/TRBV12-4,NA,few,CASSLQGPNTGELFF,TGTGCCAGCAGTTTACAGGGCCCGAACACCGGGGAGCTGTTTTTT
TRBJ2-2,TRBV6-4,NA,NA,CASSVGEGVTGELFF,TGTGCCAGCAGTGTCGGAGAAGGTGTTACCGGGGAGCTGTTTTTT
TRBJ2-1,TRBV4-1,NA,NA,CASSQERLVRSNEQFF,TGCGCCAGCAGCCAAGAACGACTAGTAAGAAGCAATGAGCAGTTCTTC
TRBJ2-6,TRBV29-1,TRBD2,medium-sized,CSVATSGINSGANVLTF,TGCAGCGTCGCGACTAGCGGAATTAACTCTGGGGCCAACGTCCTGACTTTC
TRBJ2-7,TRBV4-2,TRBD2,NA,CASSQGLPGLASYEQYF,TGTGCCAGCAGCCAAGGCCTGCCCGGACTAGCCTCCTACGAGCAGTACTTC
TRBJ1-2,TRBV15,NA,medium-sized,CATSRVRAGYGYTF,TGTGCCACCAGCAGAGTCCGGGCGGGCTATGGCTACACCTTC
TRBJ2-1,TRBV5-1,TRBD2,medium-sized,CASSLTSGSYRSYNEQFF,TGCGCCAGCAGCTTAACTAGCGGGAGTTACCGCTCCTACAATGAGCAGTTCTTC
TRBJ2-7,TRBV7-8,NA,NA,CATPPGSGVSYEQYF,TGTGCCACACCGCCCGGGAGTGGGGTATCCTACGAGCAGTACTTC
TRBJ2-6,TRBV27,NA,medium-sized,CASSLWGAGANVLTF,TGTGCCAGCAGTTTGTGGGGTGCTGGGGCCAACGTCCTGACTTTC